Listed below are T cell receptor beta chains from one sample, sequenced in a study of control samples from healthy donors and cancer patients. Profiled with immunoSEQ multiplex PCR; TCRdb holds only in-frame clones, not every one. The sample yields fewer than 120,000 clones, roughly 90% seen once. Specimen: PBMCs. These receptors were taken from a woman aged 55-70 years with lung cancer. The CDR3 runs from the conserved cysteine through the conserved F or W. A D gene is named only where the DNA matches it firmly. Expanded clones are given a class, and other clones once, few, many or no size at all.

>TRBJ1-4|TRBD1|TRBV29-1|.
TGCAGCGTCGGGGAACAGGGGAGAGTGGAAAAACTGTTTTTT
CSVGEQGRVEKLFF
>TRBJ1-2|TRBD1|TRBV7-9|.
TGTGCCAGCAGCTACCGACAGGGGGTTATCTATGGCTACACCTTC
CASSYRQGVIYGYTF
>TRBJ2-7|.|TRBV10-2|.
TGCGCCAGCAGGGACAGCTTACTTTTTGAGCAGTACTTC
CASRDSLLFEQYF
>TRBJ1-2|.|TRBV6-2/TRBV6-3|.
TGTGCCAGCAGTTACCCGGGTATCTATGGCTACACCTTC
CASSYPGIYGYTF
>TRBJ1-1|.|TRBV3-1/TRBV3-2|.
TGTGCCAGCAGCCAAGAACGGGGGGAGAACACTGAAGCTTTCTTT
CASSQERGENTEAFF
>TRBJ2-5|TRBD2|TRBV5-1|.
TGCGCCAGCAGCTTAGGGAGACACAGGACTAGCGGCCGCGGTTGGACTCAAGAGACCCAGTACTTC
CASSLGRHRTSGRGWTQETQYF
>TRBJ2-2|TRBD2|TRBV19|.
TGTGCCAGTAGTAAAGGGGAGGGCAACACCGGGGAGCTGTTTTTT
CASSKGEGNTGELFF
>TRBJ1-2|.|TRBV19|once
TGTGCCAGTAGTATGGCAGGTGAAGCTTATGGAGGCTACACCTTC
CASSMAGEAYGGYTF
>TRBJ1-5|TRBD1|TRBV19|.
TGTGCCAGTAGTCTTGGGACAGTAGGGCGTCAGCCCCAGCATTTT
CASSLGTVGRQPQHF
>TRBJ2-1|TRBD2|TRBV23-1|.
TGCGCCAGCAGTCAATCGAGACTAGCGGGAGGGATTGATGAGCAGTTCTTC
CASSQSRLAGGIDEQFF
>TRBJ1-1|.|TRBV5-8|.
TGTGCCAGCAGCCCGTGGAGGGGTGAAGCTTTCTTT
CASSPWRGEAFF
>TRBJ1-5|.|TRBV2|.
TGTGCCAGCAGTGTAGGTCTGGGGGACAGCAATCAGCCCCAGCATTTT
CASSVGLGDSNQPQHF
>TRBJ2-7|.|TRBV6-2/TRBV6-3|.
TGTGCCAGCAGTTACCTTTCTTTAGGGCAGGGGAACAACGAGCAGTACTTC
CASSYLSLGQGNNEQYF
>TRBJ1-2|.|TRBV7-2|.
TGTGCCAGCAGCTTAAGGGGGATAAACTATGGCTACACCTTC
CASSLRGINYGYTF
>TRBJ1-2|TRBD1|TRBV11-2|once
TGTGCCAGCAGCCTCGGACAGGGTGGCGGCTACACCTTC
CASSLGQGGGYTF
>TRBJ2-7|.|TRBV4-1|.
TGCGCCAGCAGCCAAGAGAGACGGACCGGGACTGCCAGCTACGAGCAGTACTTC
CASSQERRTGTASYEQYF
>TRBJ2-3|.|TRBV24-1|few
TGTGCCACCAGTGATTCGCCCAGTGGTAGCACAGATACGCAGTATTTT
CATSDSPSGSTDTQYF
>TRBJ2-3|TRBD2|TRBV6-5|once
TGTGCCAGCAGTTTAGCGGGAGAGAGTGTGACGCAGTATTTT
CASSLAGESVTQYF
>TRBJ2-3|.|TRBV21-1|.
TGTGCCAGCAGCAAAGCAAGCACAGATACGCAGTATTTT
CASSKASTDTQYF
>TRBJ1-2|.|TRBV19|.
TGTGCCAGTAGTATAATTAGCCCAGGGAACTATGGCTACACCTTC
CASSIISPGNYGYTF
>TRBJ1-5|.|TRBV3-1/TRBV3-2|.
TGTGCCAGCAGCCAAGAGGGGAGCAGCAATCAGCCCCAGCATTTT
CASSQEGSSNQPQHF
>TRBJ2-1|TRBD2|TRBV4-2|.
TGTGCCAGCAGCCCCTCTCGACTAGCCAGCGAGCAGTTCTTC
CASSPSRLASEQFF
>TRBJ2-2|TRBD1|TRBV5-4|.
TGTGCCAGCAGCCTTGGACAGGGTAGGATCGGGGAGCTGTTTTTT
CASSLGQGRIGELFF
>TRBJ1-2|TRBD1|TRBV11-2|.
TGTGCCAGCAGCTTAGGAACAGGGGCTTATGACGGCTACACCTTC
CASSLGTGAYDGYTF
>TRBJ2-5|TRBD1|TRBV19|.
TGTGCCAGTAGTCAGGGGGTCCAAGAGACCCAGTACTTC
CASSQGVQETQYF
>TRBJ1-1|.|TRBV3-1/TRBV3-2|.
TGTGCCAGCAGCCAAGTGGGGAAGAACACTGAAGCTTTCTTT
CASSQVGKNTEAFF
>TRBJ2-5|.|TRBV6-2/TRBV6-3|.
TGTGCCAGCAGTTATGGGTTACAGGACCAAGAGACCCAGTACTTC
CASSYGLQDQETQYF
>TRBJ1-4|TRBD1|TRBV5-4|.
TGTGCCAGCAGCTTCGGGACAGGGGGCGGTAAACTGTTTTTT
CASSFGTGGGKLFF
>TRBJ1-1|TRBD1|TRBV23-1|.
TGCGCCAGCAGTCACTGGACAGGGGGACGGGCTTTCTTT
CASSHWTGGRAFF
>TRBJ2-2|.|TRBV7-2|.
TGTGCCAGCAGCTTACGCGGCGGGGAGCTGTTTTTT
CASSLRGGELFF
>TRBJ2-5|.|TRBV29-1|once
TGCAGCGTTGACCTTCAAGAGACCCAGTACTTC
CSVDLQETQYF
>TRBJ2-3|.|TRBV7-2|.
TGTGCCAGCAGCTCTCGGACTCCCCCAGATACGCAGTATTTT
CASSSRTPPDTQYF
>TRBJ2-5|.|TRBV14|.
TGTGCCAGCAGCCATTGGGGATCCCCGGTGGGAGAGACCCAGTACTTC
CASSHWGSPVGETQYF
>TRBJ2-5|.|TRBV5-1|.
TGCGCCAGCAGCTTGGGACGGACCCAAGAGACCCAGTACTTC
CASSLGRTQETQYF
>TRBJ2-1|TRBD2|TRBV27|.
TGTGCCAGCAGTAGAGGACTAGCGGGAGGGCCGGGGCAGTTCTTC
CASSRGLAGGPGQFF
>TRBJ2-1|TRBD2|TRBV18|.
TGTGCCAGCTCACCGGGACTAGCGGACTACAATGAGCAGTTCTTC
CASSPGLADYNEQFF
>TRBJ1-1|.|TRBV19|.
TGTGCCAGTAGCCGGATGAATGCTGAAGCTTTCTTT
CASSRMNAEAFF
>TRBJ2-3|TRBD2|TRBV5-1|.
TGCGCCAGCAGCTTGCGCGGGGGGGGCGTAGGCACAGATACGCAGTATTTT
CASSLRGGGVGTDTQYF
>TRBJ2-5|.|TRBV12-3/TRBV12-4|once
TGTGCCAGCAGTCAACAGGAGGGGACCCAGTACTTC
CASSQQEGTQYF
>TRBJ1-2|.|TRBV3-1/TRBV3-2|.
TGTGCCAGCAGCCTTTCAGAGAGACAGCCCAACACCTTC
CASSLSERQPNTF
>TRBJ1-1|.|TRBV2|.
TGTGCCAGTGGAGAGAACACTGAAGCTTTCTTT
CASGENTEAFF
>TRBJ2-5|TRBD1|TRBV5-8|.
TGTGCCAGCAGACGGACAGGGAGAAGTTTTCAGACCCAGTACTTC
CASRRTGRSFQTQYF
>TRBJ2-5|TRBD2|TRBV7-6|.
TGTGCCAGCAGCTTAGTGGGGTCTAGCGGGGAAGAGACCCAGTACTTC
CASSLVGSSGEETQYF
>TRBJ2-4|.|TRBV2|.
TGTGCCAGCAGTGGGGGACGGGAGAAAAACATTCAGTACTTC
CASSGGREKNIQYF
>TRBJ1-2|TRBD1|TRBV5-5|few
TGTGCCAGCAGCTTGGGAGGACAGGGGGACTATGGCTACACCTTC
CASSLGGQGDYGYTF
>TRBJ2-1|TRBD2|TRBV27|few
TGTGCCAGCAGACAGAAGAGCGGGAGCTCCTACAATGAGCAGTTCTTC
CASRQKSGSSYNEQFF
>TRBJ1-5|.|TRBV4-1|.
TGCGCCAGCAGCCAAGCTCAGCAGGGCTATAGCAATCAGCCCCAGCATTTT
CASSQAQQGYSNQPQHF